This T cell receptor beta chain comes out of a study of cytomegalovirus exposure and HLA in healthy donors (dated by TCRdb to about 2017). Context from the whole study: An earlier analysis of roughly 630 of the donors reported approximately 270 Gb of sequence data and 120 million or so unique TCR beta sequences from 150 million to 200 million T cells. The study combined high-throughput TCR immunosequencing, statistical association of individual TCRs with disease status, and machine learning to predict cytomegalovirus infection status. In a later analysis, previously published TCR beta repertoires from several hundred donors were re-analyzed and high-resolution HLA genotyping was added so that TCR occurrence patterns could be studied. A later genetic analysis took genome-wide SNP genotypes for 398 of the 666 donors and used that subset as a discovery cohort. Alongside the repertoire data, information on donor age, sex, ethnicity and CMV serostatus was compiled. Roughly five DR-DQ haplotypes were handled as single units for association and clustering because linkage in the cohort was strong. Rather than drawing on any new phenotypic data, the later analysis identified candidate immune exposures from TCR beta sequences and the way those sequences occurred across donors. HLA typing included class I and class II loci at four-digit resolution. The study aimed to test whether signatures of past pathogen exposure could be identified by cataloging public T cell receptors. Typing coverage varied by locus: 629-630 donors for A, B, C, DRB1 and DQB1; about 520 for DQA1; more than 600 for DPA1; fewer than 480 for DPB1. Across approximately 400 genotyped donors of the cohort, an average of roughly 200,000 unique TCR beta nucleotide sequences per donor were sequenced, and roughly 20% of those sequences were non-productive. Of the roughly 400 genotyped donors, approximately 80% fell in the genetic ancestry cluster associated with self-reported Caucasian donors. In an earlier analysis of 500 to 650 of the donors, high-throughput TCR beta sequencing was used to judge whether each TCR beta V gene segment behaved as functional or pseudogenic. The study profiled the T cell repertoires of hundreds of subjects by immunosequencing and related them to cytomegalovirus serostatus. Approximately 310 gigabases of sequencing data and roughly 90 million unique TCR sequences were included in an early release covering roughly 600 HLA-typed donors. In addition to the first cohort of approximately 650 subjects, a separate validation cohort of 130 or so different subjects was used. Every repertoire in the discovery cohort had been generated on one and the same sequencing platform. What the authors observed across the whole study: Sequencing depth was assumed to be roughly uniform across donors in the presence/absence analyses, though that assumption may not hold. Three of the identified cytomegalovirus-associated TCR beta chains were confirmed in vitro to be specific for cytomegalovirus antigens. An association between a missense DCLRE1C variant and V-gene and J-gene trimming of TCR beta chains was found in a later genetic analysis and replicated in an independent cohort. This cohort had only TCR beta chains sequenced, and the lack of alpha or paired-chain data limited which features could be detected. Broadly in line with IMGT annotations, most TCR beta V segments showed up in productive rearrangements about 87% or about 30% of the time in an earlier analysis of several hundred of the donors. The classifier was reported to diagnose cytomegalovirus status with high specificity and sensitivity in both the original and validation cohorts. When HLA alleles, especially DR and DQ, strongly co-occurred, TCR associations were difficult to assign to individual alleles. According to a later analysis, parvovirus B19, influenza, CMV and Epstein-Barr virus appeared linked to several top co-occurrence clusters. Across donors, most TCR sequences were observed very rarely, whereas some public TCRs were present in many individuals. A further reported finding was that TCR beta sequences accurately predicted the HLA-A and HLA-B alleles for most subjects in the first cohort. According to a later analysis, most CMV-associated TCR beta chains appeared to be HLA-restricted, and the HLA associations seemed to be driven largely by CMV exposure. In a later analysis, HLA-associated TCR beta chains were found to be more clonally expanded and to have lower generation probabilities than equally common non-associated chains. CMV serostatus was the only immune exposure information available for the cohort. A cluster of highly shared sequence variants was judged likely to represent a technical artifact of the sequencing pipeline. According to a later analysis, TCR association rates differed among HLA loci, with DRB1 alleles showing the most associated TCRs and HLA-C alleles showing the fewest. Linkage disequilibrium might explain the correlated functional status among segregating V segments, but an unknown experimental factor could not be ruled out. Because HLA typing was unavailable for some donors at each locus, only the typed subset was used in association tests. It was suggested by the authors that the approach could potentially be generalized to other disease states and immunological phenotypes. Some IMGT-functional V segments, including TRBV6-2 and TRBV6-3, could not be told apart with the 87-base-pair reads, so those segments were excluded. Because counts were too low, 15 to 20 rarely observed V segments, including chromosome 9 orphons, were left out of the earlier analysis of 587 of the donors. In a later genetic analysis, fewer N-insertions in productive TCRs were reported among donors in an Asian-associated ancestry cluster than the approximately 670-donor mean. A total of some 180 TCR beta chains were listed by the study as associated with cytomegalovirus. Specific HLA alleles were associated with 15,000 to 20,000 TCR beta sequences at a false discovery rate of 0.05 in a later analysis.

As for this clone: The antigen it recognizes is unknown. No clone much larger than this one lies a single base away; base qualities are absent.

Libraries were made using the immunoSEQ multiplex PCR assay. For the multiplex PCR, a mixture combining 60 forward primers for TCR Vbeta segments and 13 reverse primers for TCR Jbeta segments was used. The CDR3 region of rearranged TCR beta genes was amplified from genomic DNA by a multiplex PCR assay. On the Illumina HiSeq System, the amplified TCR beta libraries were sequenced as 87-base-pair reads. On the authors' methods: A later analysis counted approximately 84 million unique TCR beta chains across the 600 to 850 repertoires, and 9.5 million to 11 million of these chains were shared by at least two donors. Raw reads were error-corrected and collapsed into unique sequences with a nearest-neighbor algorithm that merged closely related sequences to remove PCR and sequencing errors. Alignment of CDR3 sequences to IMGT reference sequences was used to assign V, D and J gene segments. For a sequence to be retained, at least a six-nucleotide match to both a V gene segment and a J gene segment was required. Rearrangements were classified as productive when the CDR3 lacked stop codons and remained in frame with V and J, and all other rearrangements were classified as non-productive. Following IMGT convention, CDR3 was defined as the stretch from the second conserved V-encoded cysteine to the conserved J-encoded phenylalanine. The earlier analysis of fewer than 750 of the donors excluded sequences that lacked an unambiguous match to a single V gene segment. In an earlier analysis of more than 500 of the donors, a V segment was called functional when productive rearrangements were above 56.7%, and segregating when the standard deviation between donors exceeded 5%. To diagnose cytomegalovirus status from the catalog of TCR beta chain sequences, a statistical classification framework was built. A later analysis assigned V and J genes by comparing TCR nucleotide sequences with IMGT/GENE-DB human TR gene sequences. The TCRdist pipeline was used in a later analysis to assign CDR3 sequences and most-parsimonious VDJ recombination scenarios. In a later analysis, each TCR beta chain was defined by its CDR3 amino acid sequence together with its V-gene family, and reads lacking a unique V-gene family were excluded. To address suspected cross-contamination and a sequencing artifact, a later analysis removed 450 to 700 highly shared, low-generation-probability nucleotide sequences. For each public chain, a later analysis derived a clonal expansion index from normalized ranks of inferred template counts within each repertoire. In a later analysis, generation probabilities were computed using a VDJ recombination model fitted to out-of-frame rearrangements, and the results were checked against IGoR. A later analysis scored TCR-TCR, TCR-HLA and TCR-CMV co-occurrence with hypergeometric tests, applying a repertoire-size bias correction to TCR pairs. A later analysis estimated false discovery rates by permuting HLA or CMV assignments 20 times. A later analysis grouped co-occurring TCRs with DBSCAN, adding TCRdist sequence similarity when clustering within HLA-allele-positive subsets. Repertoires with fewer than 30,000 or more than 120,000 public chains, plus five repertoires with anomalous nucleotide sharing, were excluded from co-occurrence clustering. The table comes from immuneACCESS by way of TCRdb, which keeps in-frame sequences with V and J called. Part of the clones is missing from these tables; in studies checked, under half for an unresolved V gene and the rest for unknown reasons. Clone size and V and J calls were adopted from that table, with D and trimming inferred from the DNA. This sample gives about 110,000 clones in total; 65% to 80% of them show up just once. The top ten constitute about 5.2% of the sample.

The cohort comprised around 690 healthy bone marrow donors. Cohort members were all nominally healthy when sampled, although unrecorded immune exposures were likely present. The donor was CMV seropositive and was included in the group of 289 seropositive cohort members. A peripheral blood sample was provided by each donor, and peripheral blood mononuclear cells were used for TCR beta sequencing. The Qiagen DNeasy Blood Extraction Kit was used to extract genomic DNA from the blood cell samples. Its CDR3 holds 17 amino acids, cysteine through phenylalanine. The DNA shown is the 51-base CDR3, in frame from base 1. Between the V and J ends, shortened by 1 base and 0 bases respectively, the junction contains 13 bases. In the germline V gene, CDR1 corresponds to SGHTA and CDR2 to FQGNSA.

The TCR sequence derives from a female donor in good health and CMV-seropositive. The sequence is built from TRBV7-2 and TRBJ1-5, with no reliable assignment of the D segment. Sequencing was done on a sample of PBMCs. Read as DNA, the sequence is TGTGCCAGCAGCTTAGAATGGTTTGCAGATAGCAATCAGCCCCAGCATTTT. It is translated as CASSLEWFADSNQPQHF.